The next 21 T cell receptor beta chains were all read from a single sample in a study of OX40 agonist ivuxolimab in advanced cancers. Here immunoSEQ multiplex PCR was the method, and the copy in TCRdb shows in-frame clones only, minus some. The table lists some 39,000 clones, 87% of them singletons. The specimen was CD4+ or CD8+ T cells sorted from blood, collected in a trial of the OX40 agonist ivuxolimab. The receptors stem from an adult with an advanced solid tumor such as melanoma, head and neck, liver or kidney cancer.

This chain connects TRBV5-4 to TRBJ1-1, with D maybe TRBD1 (5 bases). Deletions cut 3 bases from V and 0 bases from J, with 15 bases between. Germline V gene data show CDR1 as SGHNT and CDR2 as YYREEE (reference sequence). This CDR3 is built from 16 residues. CDR3 coding DNA: TGTGCCAGCAGCTCAAGGGACGGCCTGATGAACACTGAAGCTTTCTTT. Amino acid sequence: CASSSRDGLMNTEAFF. Combining the CDR3 with reference TRBV5-4 and TRBJ1-1 gives the whole variable domain ETGVTQSPTHLIKTRGQQVTLRCSSQSGHNTVSWYQQALGQGPQFIFQYYREEENGRGNFPPRFSGLQFPNYSSELNVNALELDDSALYLCASSSRDGLMNTEAFFGQGTRLTVV.

The chain is built from TRBV9 and TRBJ2-7; 12 bases are a match to TRBD1. This CDR3 contains 15 residues. Germline assignment: CDR1 SGDLS and CDR2 YYNGEE. The ends lost 4 bases at V and 4 bases at J; junction bases unmatched: 6. The CDR3 loop is CASSPGTGGGYEQYF. CDR3 nucleotide sequence: TGTGCCAGCAGCCCAGGGACAGGGGGCGGTTACGAGCAGTACTTC.

The genes are TRBV7-9 and TRBJ1-1, with D possibly matching TRBD1 (5 bases). Per the germline V gene, CDR1 is SEHNR and CDR2 is FQNEAQ (reference sequence). Trimming took 2 bases from V and 4 from J, leaving 11 bases between them. The CDR3 length is 14 residues. CDR3 in DNA: TGTGCCAGCAGCTTACCTCAGACAGTCACTGAAGCTTTCTTT. It translates to CASSLPQTVTEAFF.

V usage is TRBV4-3 and J usage is TRBJ1-2; TRBD1 might be the D (5 bases). Germline V gene sequence: CDR1 LGHNA, CDR2 YSLEER. CDR3 length: 15 amino acids. V was cut by 0 bases and J by 4 bases, with 12 bases left in between. This CDR3 is CASSQDPTARYGYTF. CDR3 nucleotide sequence: TGCGCCAGCAGCCAAGATCCGACAGCTCGCTATGGCTACACCTTC.

This sequence joins TRBV6-6 and TRBJ1-3; TRBD1 is a possible D gene (5 bases). Germline V gene sequence: CDR1 MNHNY, CDR2 SVGAGI (reference sequence). The CDR3 covers 15 residues. Trimming cost V 5 bases and J 0 bases, with 11 bases left between them. CDR3 protein: CASSRDGNSGNTIYF. In DNA form, the CDR3 reads TGTGCCAGCAGTCGGGACGGAAACTCTGGAAACACCATATATTTT.

The chain carries TRBV30 and TRBJ2-1, with 10 bases that match TRBD1. Germline trimming cut 4 bases from V and 4 bases from J; bases unmatched to any gene: 7. The germline gives CDR1 GTSNPN, CDR2 SVGIG (reference sequence). This CDR3 contains 15 residues. In nucleotides, the CDR3 is TGTGCCTGGACCCAGGGACAGGGGCGTTACAATGAGCAGTTCTTC. Amino acids: CAWTQGQGRYNEQFF.

This clone came up a few times. The chain uses TRBV10-2 and TRBJ2-3; D remains unclear. There are 11 residues in the CDR3. Trimming took 10 bases from V and 1 from J, leaving 6 bases between them. Germline V CDR1 and CDR2: WSHSY, SAAADI. The CDR3, as DNA: TGCGCCACCCGTGGCACAGATACGCAGTATTTT. It encodes CATRGTDTQYF.

The V call is TRBV12-5, the J call TRBJ1-1; no reliable D call. CDR1 and CDR2 (germline): LGHNT, FRNRAP. Trimming cost V 3 bases and J 5 bases, with 16 bases left between them. The length of the CDR3 is 15 residues. This chain's CDR3 is CASGLNWERGTEAFF. The CDR3 DNA reads as TGTGCTAGTGGTTTAAATTGGGAGCGGGGAACTGAAGCTTTCTTT. Filled out from reference TRBV12-5 and TRBJ1-1, the complete variable domain reads DARVTQTPRHKVTEMGQEVTMRCQPILGHNTVFWYRQTMMQGLELLAYFRNRAPLDDSGMPKDRFSAEMPDATLATLKIQPSEPRDSAVYFCASGLNWERGTEAFFGQGTRLTVV.

This chain uses TRBV18 with TRBJ1-4; a possible D gene is TRBD1 (6 bases). The germline V and J ends were trimmed by 2 bases and 3 bases, with 13 bases remaining between them. Germline V gene lookup returns CDR1 KGHSH and CDR2 LQKENI. This CDR3 has 16 amino acids. CDR3 in amino acids: CASSPGQPGANEKLFF. The CDR3 DNA follows: TGTGCCAGCTCACCAGGACAGCCCGGGGCTAATGAAAAACTGTTTTTT.

The chain is built from TRBV2 and TRBJ2-1; 9 nucleotides agree with TRBD2. Losses at the gene ends were 7 bases for V and 4 bases for J; bases not matched to a gene: 8. The CDR3 has 15 residues. CDR1 and CDR2 from the germline V gene are SNHLY and FYNNEI. CDR3 sequence (DNA): TGTGCCAGCACCTCGGGACTAGCAAATTACAATGAGCAGTTCTTC. Translation: CASTSGLANYNEQFF.

V is TRBV21-1 and J is TRBJ2-4; the table's D gene call, TRBD1, was not cross checked with the DNA. TRBV21-1 is an annotated pseudogene. This CDR3 comprises 16 residues. CDR3 nucleotides: TGTGCCAGCAGCATAAAAGGGGACAGGAAGGGAAACATTCAGTACTTC. This sequence encodes CASSIKGDRKGNIQYF.

The chain employs TRBV4-2 and TRBJ1-2; maybe TRBD1 (5 bases). CDR3 length: 17 residues. Between the trimmed V and J ends, which lost 0 bases and 2 bases, there was a span of 16 bases. Germline V CDR1 and CDR2: LGHNA, YNFKEQ. CDR3 sequence: CASSQDRWQGGNYGYTF. The DNA for the CDR3 is TGTGCCAGCAGCCAAGATCGGTGGCAGGGAGGGAACTATGGCTACACCTTC.

In this sample, this clone turned up a few times. The rearrangement uses TRBV19 and TRBJ2-3; no clear D. This CDR3 comprises 14 residues. V lost 1 base, J lost 8 bases, and 13 bases lay in between. Germline CDR1 reads LNHDA; CDR2 reads SQIVND (reference sequence). The CDR3: CASSIGQFGVTQYF. The CDR3 region has the DNA TGTGCCAGTAGTATAGGGCAGTTCGGTGTTACGCAGTATTTT. The variable domain in full, completed from reference TRBV19 and TRBJ2-3, reads DGGITQSPKYLFRKEGQNVTLSCEQNLNHDAMYWYRQDPGQGLRLIYYSQIVNDFQKGDIAEGYSVSREKKESFPLTVTSAQKNPTAFYLCASSIGQFGVTQYFGPGTRLTVL.

The rearrangement links TRBV28 to TRBJ2-5; no clear D gene. The CDR3 is made up of 14 amino acids. Trimming shortened V by 5 bases and J by 4 bases, and 14 bases separated the two germline ends. From germline, CDR1 is MDHEN and CDR2 SYDVKM. The DNA for the CDR3 is TGTGCCAGCAGTCCCCCGACCAGGAGAGAGACCCAGTACTTC. Its translation: CASSPPTRRETQYF. Looking up the rest from reference TRBV28 and TRBJ2-5 gives the full variable domain: DVKVTQSSRYLVKRTGEKVFLECVQDMDHENMFWYRQDPGLGLRLIYFSYDVKMKEKGDIPEGYSVSREKKERFSLILESASTNQTSMYLCASSPPTRRETQYFGPGTRLLVL.

The chain combines TRBV19 with TRBJ2-1; D uncertain. The V end lost 6 bases, the J end lost 7 bases, and 10 bases lay between the germline ends. This CDR3 comprises 12 residues. Per the germline V gene, CDR1 is LNHDA and CDR2 is SQIVND (reference sequence). CDR3 DNA: TGTGCCAGTAGGGGCTGGGGAAATGAGCAGTTCTTC. This sequence encodes CASRGWGNEQFF. Drawing the rest from reference TRBV19 and TRBJ2-1, the complete variable domain is DGGITQSPKYLFRKEGQNVTLSCEQNLNHDAMYWYRQDPGQGLRLIYYSQIVNDFQKGDIAEGYSVSREKKESFPLTVTSAQKNPTAFYLCASRGWGNEQFFGPGTRLTVL.

The CDR3 coding sequence is TGTGCCAGCAGCTTAGCGTCACAGGGAACGGGCTACACCTTC. Protein product: CASSLASQGTGYTF. The V call is TRBV7-9, the J call TRBJ1-2, with D possibly being TRBD1 (6 bases). Looked up from germline, CDR1 is SEHNR and CDR2 is FQNEAQ (reference sequence). The CDR3 length is 14 residues. Trimming removed 0 bases at V and 8 bases at J, with 13 bases between.

The CDR3 protein is CASSLDGAGYTDTQYF. The CDR3 bases are TGTGCCAGCAGCTTAGATGGCGCAGGATACACAGATACGCAGTATTTT. The chain links TRBV11-3 to TRBJ2-3; no firm D call. V was cut by 0 bases and J by 2 bases, with 12 bases left in between. Germline assignment: CDR1 SGHNT and CDR2 YENEEA. CDR3 length: 16 residues.

The rearrangement links TRBV19 to TRBJ2-5; perhaps TRBD1 as D (6 bases). Germline assignment: CDR1 LNHDA and CDR2 SQIVND (reference sequence). Trimming stripped 3 bases from V and 3 bases from J, with 11 bases between. The CDR3 covers 14 residues. CDR3 DNA sequence: TGTGCCAGTAGTATTTATTCAGGGGAAGAGACCCAGTACTTC. The encoded protein is CASSIYSGEETQYF.

This sequence joins TRBV4-1 and TRBJ2-1, with 9 bases that match TRBD2. The junction had 7 bases not matched to a gene; V was cut back by 4 bases and J by 3 bases. The V gene's germline CDR1 is MGHRA and CDR2 YSYEKL. CDR3 length equals 16 residues. Here the CDR3 reads CASSRPGLAYYNEQFF. In nucleotides, the CDR3 is TGCGCCAGCAGCCGCCCGGGACTAGCCTACTACAATGAGCAGTTCTTC.

CDR3 nucleotides: TGTGCCAGCAGTTCGAGAGTCTCTGGCTACACCTTC. Its translation: CASSSRVSGYTF. This chain uses TRBV27 with TRBJ1-2; D not certain. The V gene lost 4 bases and the J gene lost 7 bases, with 10 bases spanning the gap. CDR3 length equals 12 residues. In germline, CDR1 is MNHEY, CDR2 SMNVEV (reference sequence).

In its sample, this clone was seen a few times. The chain has TRBV25-1 and TRBJ2-2, with a tentative D call TRBD2 (5 bases). The V gene lost 3 bases and the J gene lost 0 bases, with 11 bases spanning the gap. The CDR3 has 16 residues. Per germline, CDR1 MGHDK and CDR2 SYGVNS. The CDR3 here is CASSDARVPNTGELFF. CDR3 bases: TGTGCCAGCAGTGACGCGCGGGTACCGAACACCGGGGAGCTGTTTTTT.